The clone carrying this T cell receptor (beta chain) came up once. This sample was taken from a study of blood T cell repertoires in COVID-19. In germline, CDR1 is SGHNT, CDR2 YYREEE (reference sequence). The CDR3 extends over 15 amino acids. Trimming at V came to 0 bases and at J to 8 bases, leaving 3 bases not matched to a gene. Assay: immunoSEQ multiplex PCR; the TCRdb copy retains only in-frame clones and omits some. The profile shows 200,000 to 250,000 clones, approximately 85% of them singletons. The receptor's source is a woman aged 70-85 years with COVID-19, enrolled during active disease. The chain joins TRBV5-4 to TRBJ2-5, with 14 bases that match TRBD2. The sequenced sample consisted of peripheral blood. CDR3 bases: TGTGCCAGCAGCTTGGTGGGGACTAGCGGGAGCACCCAGTACTTC. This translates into CASSLVGTSGSTQYF. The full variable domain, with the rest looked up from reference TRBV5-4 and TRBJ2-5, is ETGVTQSPTHLIKTRGQQVTLRCSSQSGHNTVSWYQQALGQGPQFIFQYYREEENGRGNFPPRFSGLQFPNYSSELNVNALELDDSALYLCASSLVGTSGSTQYFGPGTRLLVL.